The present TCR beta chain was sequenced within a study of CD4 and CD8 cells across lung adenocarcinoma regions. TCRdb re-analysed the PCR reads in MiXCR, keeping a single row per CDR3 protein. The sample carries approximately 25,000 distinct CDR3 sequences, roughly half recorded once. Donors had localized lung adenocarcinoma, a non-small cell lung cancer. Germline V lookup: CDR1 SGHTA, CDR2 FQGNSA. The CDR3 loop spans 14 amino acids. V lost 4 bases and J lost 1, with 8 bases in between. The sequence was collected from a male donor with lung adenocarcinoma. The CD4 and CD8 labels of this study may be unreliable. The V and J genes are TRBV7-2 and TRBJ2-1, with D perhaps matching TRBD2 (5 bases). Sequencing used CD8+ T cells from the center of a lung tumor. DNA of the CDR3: TGTGCCAGCAGCTACACGGGGTCCTACAATGAGCAGTTCTTC. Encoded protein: CASSYTGSYNEQFF.